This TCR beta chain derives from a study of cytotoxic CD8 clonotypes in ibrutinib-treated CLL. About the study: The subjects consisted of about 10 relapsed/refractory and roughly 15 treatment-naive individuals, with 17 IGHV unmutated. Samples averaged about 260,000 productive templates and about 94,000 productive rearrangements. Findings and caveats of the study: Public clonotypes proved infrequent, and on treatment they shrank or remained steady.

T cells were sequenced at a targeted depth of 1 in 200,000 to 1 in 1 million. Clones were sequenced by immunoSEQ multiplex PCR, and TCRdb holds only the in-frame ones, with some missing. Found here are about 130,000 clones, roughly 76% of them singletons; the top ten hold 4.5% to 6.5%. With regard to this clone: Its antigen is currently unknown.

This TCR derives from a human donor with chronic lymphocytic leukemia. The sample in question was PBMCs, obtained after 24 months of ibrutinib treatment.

CDR3 in DNA: TGTGCCATCAGTGCGGGTCTTGGCAGGGCGAACACCGGGGAGCTGTTTTTT. It yields the protein CAISAGLGRANTGELFF. This chain uses TRBV10-3 with TRBJ2-2; perhaps TRBD1 as D (5 bases). CDR3 length equals 17 residues. Trimming shortened V by 4 bases and J by 0 bases, and 15 bases separated the two germline ends. The germline V gene has CDR1 ENHRY and CDR2 SYGVKD.